This T cell receptor (beta chain) was captured in a study of blood T cell repertoires in COVID-19. The overall study: The study drew acute and convalescent COVID-19 samples from the United States, Italy and Spain. T cells, B-cell-depleted T cells, or PBMCs provided the cDNA or gDNA that served as material.

V lost 5 bases and J lost 7; bases outside the gene matches: 5. This CDR3 region has 13 residues. Germline loops: CDR1 GTSNPN, CDR2 SVGIG (reference sequence). Under the authors' procedure: Researchers report that nucleated cell counts were estimated from reference gene primer amplification. This table comes from immunoSEQ multiplex PCR, and its TCRdb copy is limited to in-frame clones, with some not included. V, J and clone size are taken as reported in that table, and D and trimming were inferred from the DNA itself. Of about 78,000 clones listed, around 90% were seen once; the top ten hold approximately 4.9%.

The sample consisted of peripheral blood. The genes are TRBV30 and TRBJ1-5, with 10 bases that match TRBD1. This sequence originates from a woman aged 80 or older with active or convalescent COVID-19. The CDR3: CAWETGGDQPQHF. CDR3 sequence (DNA): TGTGCCTGGGAGACAGGGGGCGACCAGCCCCAGCATTTT.